The 27 T cell receptor beta chains below all came from one sample that was sequenced in a study of vaccination effects on CD4 cells after COVID-19. These receptors' targets are unknown. Before sequencing took place, the ViraFEST assay used viral peptide pools to expand antigen-specific CD4+ T cells. Following 10 days of culture, CD4+ T cells were isolated. Either the BNT162b2 or mRNA-1273 vaccine was given to participants in two doses. Here immunoSEQ multiplex PCR was the method, and the copy in TCRdb shows in-frame clones only, minus some. The repertoire holds fewer than 80,000 clones, about 74% seen once, with approximately 1.5% in the top ten. The source was CD4+ T cells from PBMCs cultured with HCoV-229E spike peptides, collected after COVID-19 vaccination. The receptors shown here come from a human donor who received a COVID-19 vaccine.

The chain couples TRBV10-3 to TRBJ1-5; D is unresolved. V was trimmed by 0 bases and J by 4 bases, leaving 10 bases between them. Germline-derived CDR1 and CDR2 are ENHRY and SYGVKD. This CDR3 has 15 residues. CDR3 in amino acids: CAISESLTENQPQHF. CDR3 in DNA: TGTGCCATCAGTGAGTCGTTAACAGAGAATCAGCCCCAGCATTTT.

The chain carries TRBV5-1 and TRBJ2-2, with D perhaps given as TRBD1 or TRBD2 (5 bases each). Per germline, CDR1 SGHRS and CDR2 YFSETQ. The CDR3 loop spans 15 amino acids. With 5 bases removed from V and 0 bases from J, the gap between germline ends came to 11 bases. The CDR3 reads CASRFRDPNTGELFF. The CDR3 DNA follows: TGCGCCAGCAGGTTCAGGGACCCGAACACCGGGGAGCTGTTTTTT.

This CDR3 is CASSSVTDTQYF. Here the CDR3 DNA reads TGTGCCAGCAGCTCCGTCACAGATACGCAGTATTTT. The chain recombines TRBV11-2 with TRBJ2-3; no firm D call. V was cut by 4 bases and J by 2 bases, with 4 bases left in between. The CDR3 has 12 amino acids. Per germline, CDR1 SGHAT and CDR2 FQNNGV.

This clone was found once. The chain employs TRBV11-2 and TRBJ2-1, with 11 bases aligning to TRBD2. V shed 3 bases, J shed 0 bases, and the junction held 1 base outside the gene matches. Germline lookup yields CDR1 SGHAT and CDR2 FQNNGV. CDR3 size: 16 residues. CDR3 residues: CASSLLAGGSYNEQFF. CDR3 sequence (DNA): TGTGCCAGCAGCTTGCTAGCGGGGGGCTCCTACAATGAGCAGTTCTTC. Full variable domain (remainder filled in from reference TRBV11-2 and TRBJ2-1): EAGVAQSPRYKIIEKRQSVAFWCNPISGHATLYWYQQILGQGPKLLIQFQNNGVVDDSQLPKDRFSAERLKGVDSTLKIQPAKLEDSAVYLCASSLLAGGSYNEQFFGPGTRLTVL.

The J gene is TRBJ2-5, the V gene TRBV6-5, with D tentatively TRBD1 (5 bases). The germline V and J ends were trimmed by 2 bases and 2 bases, with 9 bases remaining between them. The germline CDR1 and CDR2 sequences are MNHEY and SVGAGI. The CDR3 has 14 residues. For the CDR3, the DNA is TGTGCCAGCAGTTACACAGGACCACAAGAGACCCAGTACTTC. Its protein product is CASSYTGPQETQYF.

The chain has TRBV11-2 and TRBJ1-5, with D possibly matching TRBD1 (5 bases). Trimming shortened V by 5 bases and J by 7 bases, and 12 bases separated the two germline ends. Germline V gives CDR1 SGHAT, CDR2 FQNNGV. This CDR3 has 13 amino acids. CDR3 protein: CASSPIRGQPQHF. CDR3 bases: TGTGCCAGCAGCCCGATAAGGGGCCAGCCCCAGCATTTT.

The genes are TRBV4-1 and TRBJ1-2; D is possibly TRBD1 (6 bases). The length of the CDR3 is 16 residues. Germline V gene data show CDR1 as MGHRA and CDR2 as YSYEKL. V was pared by 2 bases and J by 0 bases, with 13 bases between. The CDR3 DNA follows: TGCGCCAGCAGCCAACCCCGACAGGCGACTAACTATGGCTACACCTTC. Protein product: CASSQPRQATNYGYTF.

The rearrangement uses TRBV21-1 and TRBJ2-1; the D segment call TRBD1 is taken from the table without a DNA check. TRBV21-1 is assigned pseudogene status. This CDR3 contains 13 residues. The CDR3 is CARTGSSYNEQFF. CDR3 in DNA: TGTGCCAGAACAGGGAGCTCCTACAATGAGCAGTTCTTC.

This clone was observed a single time. The CDR3 reads CASSGVLAGDQETQYF. The CDR3 nucleotides are TGCGCCAGCAGCGGGGTACTAGCGGGGGACCAAGAGACCCAGTACTTC. The V call is TRBV5-1, the J call TRBJ2-5; TRBD2 matches at 11 bases. This CDR3 is built from 16 residues. Germline CDR1 and CDR2: SGHRS and YFSETQ. The J segment lost 0 bases and the V segment lost 4 bases, leaving 5 bases of the junction unmatched.

The gene calls are TRBV15 and TRBJ2-7; TRBD2 matches at 9 bases. After removal of 0 bases from V and 3 bases from J, the junction contained 6 bases not matched to a gene. This CDR3 is built from 16 residues. Germline CDR1 reads LNHNV; CDR2 reads YYDKDF (reference sequence). The CDR3 coding sequence is TGTGCCACCAGCAGAGATTTGGCTAGCGGGGTCTACGAGCAGTACGTC. Amino acids: CATSRDLASGVYEQYV.

This chain links TRBV6-5 with TRBJ2-7; D is unclear. V was cut by 6 bases and J by 2 bases, with 14 bases left in between. In germline, CDR1 is MNHEY, CDR2 SVGAGI. There are 14 residues in the CDR3. CDR3 amino acids: CASRRVDSTYEQYV. The CDR3, as DNA: TGTGCCAGCAGGAGAGTCGACTCTACCTACGAGCAGTACGTC.

This clone was detected only a few times. The J gene is TRBJ1-1, the V gene TRBV19; tentatively, D is TRBD1 (6 bases). V was trimmed by 7 bases and J by 0 bases, leaving 15 bases between them. Germline V lookup: CDR1 LNHDA, CDR2 SQIVND (reference sequence). CDR3 length: 15 residues. The CDR3 DNA sequence: TGTGCCAGTATGACGACAGGTGGGGTGAACACTGAAGCTTTCTTT. Residues: CASMTTGGVNTEAFF.

This chain links TRBV21-1 with TRBJ2-7; TRBD2 was called by the table and not checked on the DNA. TRBV21-1 is a known pseudogene. CDR3 length equals 20 residues. The chain's CDR3 is CASSSPMGYRGATSSYEQYV. The CDR3 DNA reads as TGTGCCAGCAGCAGCCCCATGGGCTACCGGGGGGCGACGAGCTCCTACGAGCAGTACGTC.

The rearrangement joins TRBV6-5 to TRBJ2-2; D possibly corresponds to TRBD1 (6 bases). The length of the CDR3 is 15 residues. The germline V and J ends were trimmed by 5 bases and 0 bases, with 10 bases remaining between them. Germline V CDR1 and CDR2: MNHEY, SVGAGI. The CDR3 nucleotides read TGTGCCAGCAGTCTCAGGGGCACGAACACCGGGGAGCTGTTTTTT. Translating gives CASSLRGTNTGELFF.

V usage is TRBV11-2 and J usage is TRBJ1-5; no reliable D call. The CDR3 totals 17 residues. The V gene's germline CDR1 is SGHAT and CDR2 FQNNGV. With 1 base removed from V and 0 bases from J, the gap between germline ends came to 13 bases. The CDR3 loop is CASSLGRISYSNQPQHF. The CDR3 DNA reads as TGTGCCAGCAGCTTAGGGCGGATATCATATAGCAATCAGCCCCAGCATTTT.

The V gene is TRBV10-2, the J gene TRBJ1-3, with 7 bases aligning to TRBD1. The CDR3 covers 16 residues. Trimming took 4 bases from V and 0 from J; bases not matched to a gene: 6. The germline V gene encodes CDR1 WSHSY and CDR2 SAAADI. Written as DNA, the CDR3 is TGCGCCAGCAGTGTTCGACAGGGATCCTCTGGAAACACCATATATTTT. Its translation is CASSVRQGSSGNTIYF.

In this sample, this clone turned up once. The genes are TRBV5-1 and TRBJ2-3; no reliable D call. The germline V gene encodes CDR1 SGHRS and CDR2 YFSETQ. The ends were cut back, 5 bases at V and 0 bases at J, with 16 bases in the middle. The CDR3 is 16 amino acids. The CDR3: CASSSDGATSTDTQYF. The CDR3 nucleotides are TGCGCCAGCAGTTCGGACGGTGCAACTAGCACAGATACGCAGTATTTT.

This clone was recorded only once. CDR3 coding DNA: TGTGCCAGCAGTTCGGGGGGACTGGGAGAGACCCAGTACTTC. Translating gives CASSSGGLGETQYF. The gene calls are TRBV28 and TRBJ2-5; 7 bases match TRBD2. Germline V lookup: CDR1 MDHEN, CDR2 SYDVKM. Losses at the gene ends were 4 bases for V and 4 bases for J; bases not matched to a gene: 6. This CDR3 is 14 amino acids long.

The rearrangement joins TRBV13 to TRBJ1-5; perhaps TRBD1 as D (5 bases). CDR3 length: 14 amino acids. Per germline, CDR1 PRHDT and CDR2 FYEKMQ (reference sequence). Trimming took 1 base from V and 6 from J, leaving 10 bases between them. CDR3 in amino acids: CASSLVAGRQPQHF. Written as DNA, the CDR3 is TGTGCCAGCAGCTTAGTCGCAGGGCGTCAGCCCCAGCATTTT.

The chain has TRBV29-1 and TRBJ1-2; TRBD1 aligns across 11 bases. Germline V lookup: CDR1 SQVTM, CDR2 ANQGSEA. Trimming removed 3 bases from V and 4 bases from J; junction bases left unmatched: 4. The CDR3 spans 14 residues. CDR3 in DNA: TGCAGCGTTGAGGACAGGGGGCTCATCTATGGCTACACCTTC. Translating gives CSVEDRGLIYGYTF.

The chain employs TRBV5-1 and TRBJ1-1; TRBD1 is a possible D gene (6 bases). V dropped 4 bases and J dropped 4 bases, with 14 bases sitting between them. CDR1 is SGHRS and CDR2 is YFSETQ in the germline V gene. The CDR3 is 14 residues long. The chain's CDR3 is CASSPQGSSTEAFF. For the CDR3, the DNA is TGCGCCAGCAGCCCTCAGGGGTCGAGCACTGAAGCTTTCTTT.

This chain connects TRBV29-1 to TRBJ1-1, with TRBD1 identical over 7 bases. CDR1 and CDR2 (germline): SQVTM, ANQGSEA. The CDR3 covers 13 residues. Trimming took 8 bases from V and 0 from J; bases not matched to a gene: 6. CDR3 sequence: CSIRDSMNTEAFF. For the CDR3, the DNA is TGCAGCATAAGGGACAGCATGAACACTGAAGCTTTCTTT.

The chain has TRBV2 and TRBJ1-1; the D gene is possibly TRBD1 (6 bases). The germline V gene encodes CDR1 SNHLY and CDR2 FYNNEI. This CDR3 spans 15 amino acids. Trimming left V 2 bases short and J 1 base short, with 11 bases between. In DNA, the CDR3 is TGTGCCAGCAGTGAACGCGGGGGCAGGAACACTGAAGCTTTCTTT. It specifies CASSERGGRNTEAFF. Drawing the rest from reference TRBV2 and TRBJ1-1, the complete variable domain is EPEVTQTPSHQVTQMGQEVILRCVPISNHLYFYWYRQILGQKVEFLVSFYNNEISEKSEIFDDQFSVERPDGSNFTLKIRSTKLEDSAMYFCASSERGGRNTEAFFGQGTRLTVV.

The CDR3 region is CASSEGSGGARGPNEQFF. Here the CDR3 DNA reads TGTGCCAGCAGTGAAGGTAGCGGGGGGGCCAGGGGGCCCAATGAGCAGTTCTTC. The chain links TRBV2 to TRBJ2-1, with 11 bases identical to TRBD2. Germline loops: CDR1 SNHLY, CDR2 FYNNEI. V gave up 1 base and J gave up 6 bases; unmatched junction bases: 11. CDR3 size: 18 residues.

The table lists this clone with a few counts. V usage is TRBV19 and J usage is TRBJ1-2; TRBD1 aligns across 8 bases. This CDR3 spans 14 amino acids. The V gene end was trimmed by 6 bases and the J gene end by 8 bases; junction bases not matched to a gene: 11. Per the germline V gene, CDR1 is LNHDA and CDR2 is SQIVND (reference sequence). CDR3 amino acids: CASSISRGRSGYTF. As DNA, the CDR3 is TGTGCCAGTAGCATAAGCAGGGGGCGTTCGGGCTACACCTTC.

This clone was seen a few times. The rearrangement links TRBV24-1 to TRBJ2-1, with TRBD2 identical over 10 bases. V lost 1 base and J lost 8; bases outside the gene matches: 4. CDR3 size: 15 residues. From germline, CDR1 is KGHDR and CDR2 SFDVKD. The CDR3: CATSDLAGGPYEQFF. The CDR3 DNA reads as TGTGCCACCAGTGATTTAGCGGGGGGGCCTTATGAGCAGTTCTTC.

The chain links TRBV3-1 (or the pseudogene TRBV3-2) to TRBJ1-5, with TRBD1 as a possible D gene (6 bases). Germline assignment: CDR1 LGHDT and CDR2 YNNKEL (reference sequence). The CDR3 totals 15 residues. V dropped 0 bases and J dropped 6 bases, with 12 bases sitting between them. CDR3 nucleotides: TGTGCCAGCAGCCAAGACCCAGGGGTGCGTCAGCCCCAGCATTTT. Protein sequence: CASSQDPGVRQPQHF.